These 28 T cell receptor beta chains were sequenced from one sample in a study of blood T cell repertoires in COVID-19. Generated by immunoSEQ multiplex PCR, the TCRdb table keeps only in-frame clones and is missing some. The repertoire consists of some 290,000 clones, with around nine tenths occurring once and the leading ten covering about 4%. Sequenced sample: PBMCs or T cells enriched from blood (not recorded which). All receptors derive from a woman between 25 and 40 years old who had been exposed to COVID-19.

The gene calls are TRBV5-6 and TRBJ1-5; D might be TRBD1 (6 bases). The CDR3 length is 18 residues. The V gene lost 0 bases and the J gene lost 0 bases, with 16 bases spanning the gap. Germline V CDR1 and CDR2: SGHDT, YYEEEE. This CDR3 is CASSLAAPGGYSNQPQHF. The CDR3 DNA sequence: TGTGCCAGCAGCTTGGCCGCCCCGGGGGGCTATAGCAATCAGCCCCAGCATTTT.

The chain links TRBV27 to TRBJ1-5; D unclear. This CDR3 is 16 amino acids long. CDR1 is MNHEY, CDR2 SMNVEV, per germline (reference sequence). Between the trimmed V and J ends, which lost 10 bases and 1 base, there was a span of 20 bases. CDR3 sequence: CAITLPRTQSNQPQHF. The CDR3 nucleotides are TGTGCCATCACACTACCGAGGACTCAGAGCAATCAGCCCCAGCATTTT.

The chain carries TRBV6-5 and TRBJ1-6; D is unclear. Germline V lookup: CDR1 MNHEY, CDR2 SVGAGI. The CDR3 sequence is 13 residues long. Trimming removed 6 bases at V and 7 bases at J, with 10 bases between. CDR3 DNA sequence: TGTGCCAGCAGAAACCCCCAGAATTCACCCCTCCACTTT. Amino acids: CASRNPQNSPLHF.

This clone was seen more than once but under ten times. This rearrangement joins TRBV7-9 to TRBJ1-2, with D perhaps TRBD1 (5 bases). The CDR3 has 12 residues. Trimming removed 5 bases at V and 7 bases at J, with 11 bases between. The germline V gene has CDR1 SEHNR and CDR2 FQNEAQ (reference sequence). As DNA, the CDR3 is TGTGCCAGCAGCCCTCCCCAGGGTGGCTACACCTTC. The encoded protein is CASSPPQGGYTF.

The chain carries TRBV6-1 and TRBJ1-2; the D is unclear. The germline gives CDR1 MNHNS, CDR2 SASEGT. Trimming removed 3 bases at V and 2 bases at J, with 16 bases between. The CDR3 runs 16 residues. The CDR3 region has the DNA TGTGCCAGCAGTGATTTTTATGAGGATTTAAACTATGGCTACACCTTC. Translated: CASSDFYEDLNYGYTF.

This clone was seen a single time. This rearrangement joins TRBV11-3 to TRBJ2-2; D is possibly TRBD1 (6 bases). V was clipped by 3 bases and J by 4 bases, with 18 bases between them. Germline CDR1 is SGHNT and CDR2 is YENEEA. The CDR3 covers 17 residues. CDR3 sequence: CASSLGFDRTGTGELFF. CDR3 nucleotide sequence: TGTGCCAGCAGCTTGGGATTTGACAGGACGGGCACCGGGGAGCTGTTTTTT.

The chain carries TRBV9 and TRBJ1-2; D is undetermined. The CDR3 has 14 amino acids. Germline-derived CDR1 and CDR2 are SGDLS and YYNGEE. Trimming stripped 4 bases from V and 5 bases from J, with 15 bases between. Here the CDR3 reads CASSPRRETYGYTF. The CDR3 DNA follows: TGTGCCAGCAGCCCACGACGGGAGACATATGGCTACACCTTC. The full variable domain, rest sourced from reference TRBV9 and TRBJ1-2, is DSGVTQTPKHLITATGQRVTLRCSPRSGDLSVYWYQQSLDQGLQFLIQYYNGEERAKGNILERFSAQQFPDLHSELNLSSLELGDSALYFCASSPRRETYGYTFGSGTRLTVV.

This clone was seen a handful of times. The chain has TRBV6-5 and TRBJ2-1, with 11 bases fitting TRBD2. Germline V gene lookup returns CDR1 MNHEY and CDR2 SVGAGI. Trimming at V came to 6 bases and at J to 4 bases, leaving 5 bases not matched to a gene. CDR3 length: 15 amino acids. Here the CDR3 reads CASRSTSGGYNEQFF. The CDR3 DNA follows: TGTGCCAGCAGATCCACTAGCGGGGGTTACAATGAGCAGTTCTTC.

The J gene is TRBJ2-3, the V gene TRBV10-3, with 12 positions matching TRBD2. The germline gives CDR1 ENHRY, CDR2 SYGVKD. The CDR3 is 15 amino acids. The junction had 2 bases not matched to a gene; V was cut back by 6 bases and J by 1 base. The DNA for the CDR3 is TGTGCCATCAGGAGGACTAGCGGGGGCACAGATACGCAGTATTTT. This sequence encodes CAIRRTSGGTDTQYF.

The chain couples TRBV25-1 to TRBJ1-1; no firm D call. The CDR3 has 11 residues. The ends were cut back, 7 bases at V and 2 bases at J, with 5 bases in the middle. Germline loops: CDR1 MGHDK, CDR2 SYGVNS. CDR3 in amino acids: CASTLNTEAFF. Here the CDR3 DNA reads TGTGCCAGCACCCTTAACACTGAAGCTTTCTTT.

The chain recombines TRBV5-3 with TRBJ1-5, with D possibly being TRBD1 (6 bases). TRBV5-3 is an ORF for which the function is uncertain. The CDR3 is 16 amino acids. Trimming removed 1 base at V and 3 bases at J, with 14 bases between. As DNA, the CDR3 is TGTGCCAGAAGCTTGAACAGGGAAGGAGACAATCAGCCCCAGCATTTT. Protein: CARSLNREGDNQPQHF.

This chain uses TRBV6-5 with TRBJ1-5; D remains unclear. Germline CDR1 and CDR2: MNHEY and SVGAGI. This CDR3 is built from 15 residues. Trimming took 0 bases from V and 2 from J, leaving 8 bases between them. The CDR3 loop reads CASSYSRRGNQPQHF. The CDR3 nucleotides read TGTGCCAGCAGTTACTCAAGGCGGGGCAATCAGCCCCAGCATTTT.

The chain links TRBV4-1 to TRBJ2-2, with D possibly TRBD1 on 5 matching bases. V was trimmed by 4 bases and J by 0 bases, leaving 15 bases between them. The CDR3 runs 17 residues. The germline V gene has CDR1 MGHRA and CDR2 YSYEKL. CDR3 DNA: TGCGCCAGCAGCCGAACCCCCAGGGTGGCGAACACCGGGGAGCTGTTTTTT. Translating it yields CASSRTPRVANTGELFF.

This rearrangement joins TRBV11-2 to TRBJ1-6; 8 positions match TRBD1. Germline-derived CDR1 and CDR2 are SGHAT and FQNNGV. The V segment lost 5 bases and the J segment 11 bases; nucleotides outside the gene matches: 14. The CDR3 runs to 16 residues. Written as DNA, the CDR3 is TGTGCCAGCAGCCAGAGACCGGGACAGGCGTCTGCACCCCTCCACTTT. This sequence encodes CASSQRPGQASAPLHF.

The chain uses TRBV28 and TRBJ1-1; TRBD1 agrees at 12 bases. CDR3 length: 17 amino acids. V shed 6 bases and J 4 bases; nucleotides not matched to a gene: 12. Germline lookup yields CDR1 MDHEN and CDR2 SYDVKM. Here the CDR3 DNA reads TGTGCCAGCAGAACCGGGACAGGGGGCCCTCTGAGCACTGAAGCTTTCTTT. It codes for CASRTGTGGPLSTEAFF.

V gene TRBV3-1 (or the pseudogene TRBV3-2) combines with J gene TRBJ2-1, with 9 bases lining up with TRBD2. The germline V gene encodes CDR1 LGHDT and CDR2 YNNKEL (reference sequence). The ends lost 1 base at V and 4 bases at J; junction bases unmatched: 2. CDR3 length equals 15 residues. The CDR3 loop reads CASSQASGRYNEQFF. The CDR3 DNA is TGTGCCAGCAGCCAAGCAAGCGGGAGGTACAATGAGCAGTTCTTC.

This CDR3 is CASRGQYNSPLHF. CDR3 in DNA: TGTGCCAGCAGAGGACAGTATAATTCACCCCTCCACTTT. V and J are TRBV2 and TRBJ1-6, with TRBD1 as a possible D gene (6 bases). Germline lookup yields CDR1 SNHLY and CDR2 FYNNEI. The length of the CDR3 is 13 residues. Trimming shortened V by 6 bases and J by 4 bases, and 7 bases separated the two germline ends.

This clone was picked up a small number of times. The CDR3 loop is CASSEGRGWNYGYTF. DNA for the CDR3: TGTGCCAGCAGTGAAGGGAGGGGCTGGAACTATGGCTACACCTTC. The gene calls are TRBV6-1 and TRBJ1-2, with a possible D match to TRBD1 (5 bases). In germline, CDR1 is MNHNS, CDR2 SASEGT. The length of the CDR3 is 15 residues. Trimming cost V 1 base and J 2 bases, with 11 bases left between them.

This clone was counted only a few times. The DNA of the CDR3 is TGTGCCAGCAGCTTTCGGACTAGCGGGGGCCGCCAAGAGACCCAGTACTTC. As protein: CASSFRTSGGRQETQYF. V gene TRBV5-5 combines with J gene TRBJ2-5; the match to TRBD2 covers 13 bases. V trimming: 2 bases; J trimming: 1 base; junction bases outside the gene matches: 5. CDR1 is SGHKS and CDR2 is YYEKEE in the germline V gene (reference sequence). The CDR3 is 17 amino acids.

The V gene is TRBV6-6, the J gene TRBJ2-5; 10 positions match TRBD1. Germline loops: CDR1 MNHNY, CDR2 SVGAGI (reference sequence). CDR3 size: 16 residues. Trimming took 5 bases from V and 2 from J; bases not matched to a gene: 8. CDR3 sequence: CASSRGQGGTQETQYF. CDR3 coding DNA: TGTGCCAGCAGTCGAGGACAGGGGGGGACTCAAGAGACCCAGTACTTC.

In nucleotides, the CDR3 is TGTGCCAGCAGCCTGGGACAGGGGGCGCGTAATGAGCAGTTCTTC. It encodes CASSLGQGARNEQFF. The gene calls are TRBV5-4 and TRBJ2-1; 12 bases agree with TRBD1. Germline assignment: CDR1 SGHNT and CDR2 YYREEE (reference sequence). CDR3 size: 15 residues. V shed 4 bases, J shed 7 bases, and the junction held 6 bases outside the gene matches.

The chain is built from TRBV5-1 and TRBJ2-5, with D perhaps TRBD2 (6 bases). The CDR3 totals 13 residues. The germline V gene encodes CDR1 SGHRS and CDR2 YFSETQ. Trimming took off 2 bases at V and 7 bases at J, with 12 bases between the two ends. The CDR3: CASSLGGRGTQYF. In nucleotides, the CDR3 is TGCGCCAGCAGCTTAGGAGGGCGGGGGACCCAGTACTTC. The full variable domain, completed using reference TRBV5-1 and TRBJ2-5, is KAGVTQTPRYLIKTRGQQVTLSCSPISGHRSVSWYQQTPGQGLQFLFEYFSETQRNKGNFPGRFSGRQFSNSRSEMNVSTLELGDSALYLCASSLGGRGTQYFGPGTRLLVL.

In its sample, this clone was seen once. V and J are TRBV11-2 and TRBJ2-5; the match to TRBD2 covers 13 bases. The V gene end was trimmed by 5 bases and the J gene end by 5 bases; junction bases not matched to a gene: 8. CDR3 length equals 16 residues. Germline lookup yields CDR1 SGHAT and CDR2 FQNNGV. The CDR3 bases are TGTGCCAGCAGCCGGACTAGCGGGGGCCCAGCGGAGACCCAGTACTTC. As protein: CASSRTSGGPAETQYF.

The chain is built from TRBV24-1 and TRBJ1-5, with 7 nucleotides matching TRBD1. Germline V gene lookup returns CDR1 KGHDR and CDR2 SFDVKD. Unmatched junction bases numbered 13, after V lost 12 bases and J lost 9 bases. This CDR3 is built from 13 residues. CDR3: CASQGTGVGPQHF. The CDR3, as DNA: TGTGCCTCACAGGGGACGGGCGTCGGGCCCCAGCATTTT.

The count of this clone is one. J is TRBJ1-6 and V is TRBV29-1; 7 nucleotides line up with TRBD1. V lost 6 bases, J lost 8 bases, and 4 bases stayed unmatched. Germline V lookup: CDR1 SQVTM, CDR2 ANQGSEA. CDR3 length: 12 amino acids. The CDR3 bases are TGCAGCGTACGACAGGGTGATTCACCCCTCCACTTT. It yields the protein CSVRQGDSPLHF. The whole variable domain, remainder taken from reference TRBV29-1 and TRBJ1-6, is SAVISQKPSRDICQRGTSLTIQCQVDSQVTMMFWYRQQPGQSLTLIATANQGSEATYESGFVIDKFPISRPNLTFSTLTVSNMSPEDSSIYLCSVRQGDSPLHFGNGTRLTVT.

This chain connects TRBV29-1 to TRBJ1-5; the match to TRBD1 covers 10 bases. Losses at the gene ends were 4 bases for V and 4 bases for J; bases not matched to a gene: 1. The CDR3 loop spans 13 amino acids. CDR1 is SQVTM and CDR2 is ANQGSEA in the germline V gene. The CDR3 is CSVGQGANQPQHF. CDR3 DNA: TGCAGCGTTGGACAGGGGGCTAATCAGCCCCAGCATTTT.

This chain uses TRBV30 with TRBJ1-1, with 7 bases matching TRBD1. V lost 5 bases and J lost 0; bases outside the gene matches: 3. Germline V gives CDR1 GTSNPN, CDR2 SVGIG (reference sequence). This CDR3 region has 13 residues. This chain's CDR3 is CAWATGLNTEAFF. CDR3 in DNA: TGTGCCTGGGCGACAGGGTTGAACACTGAAGCTTTCTTT.

This rearrangement joins TRBV9 to TRBJ2-5, with a weak D call TRBD1 (5 bases). The V end was cut by 4 bases, the J end by 5 bases, with 12 bases between. CDR3 length equals 13 residues. Germline CDR1 SGDLS, CDR2 YYNGEE. The CDR3 DNA reads TGTGCCAGCAGCCAAGGGGTGTACGAGACCCAGTACTTC. This encodes CASSQGVYETQYF. The full variable domain, in which reference TRBV9 and TRBJ2-5 provide the parts outside the CDR3, is DSGVTQTPKHLITATGQRVTLRCSPRSGDLSVYWYQQSLDQGLQFLIQYYNGEERAKGNILERFSAQQFPDLHSELNLSSLELGDSALYFCASSQGVYETQYFGPGTRLLVL.